This entry features one TCR beta chain sequence. An end of the junction does not agree with germline; a read error may underlie this. This record comes from a study of Graves' ophthalmopathy and Graves' hyperthyroidism. TCR beta CDR3 amplification used RNA transcripts. The workflow started with a first-round RT-PCR run with HTBI primers and then moved on to a second-round multiplex PCR. TCRdb independently ran MiXCR on the multiplex PCR reads; one entry per CDR3 protein. Among about 550,000 distinct CDR3 sequences listed, about 40% were seen once. Patients newly diagnosed with hyperthyroidism, under 2 months' duration, were aged 18 to 65, the study reports. This CDR3 comprises 16 residues. The germline gives CDR1 SSHAT, CDR2 FNYEAQ (reference sequence).

This receptor was taken from an adult man with Graves' hyperthyroidism. The sample comprised peripheral blood or thyroid tissue (not recorded which). The chain links TRBV7-7 to TRBJ2-3; the D is unclear. The CDR3: CASSLTVGSGRDTQYF. CDR3 DNA sequence: TGTGCTAGCAGCTTAACTGTGGGATCAGGCCGAGATACGCAGTATTTT.